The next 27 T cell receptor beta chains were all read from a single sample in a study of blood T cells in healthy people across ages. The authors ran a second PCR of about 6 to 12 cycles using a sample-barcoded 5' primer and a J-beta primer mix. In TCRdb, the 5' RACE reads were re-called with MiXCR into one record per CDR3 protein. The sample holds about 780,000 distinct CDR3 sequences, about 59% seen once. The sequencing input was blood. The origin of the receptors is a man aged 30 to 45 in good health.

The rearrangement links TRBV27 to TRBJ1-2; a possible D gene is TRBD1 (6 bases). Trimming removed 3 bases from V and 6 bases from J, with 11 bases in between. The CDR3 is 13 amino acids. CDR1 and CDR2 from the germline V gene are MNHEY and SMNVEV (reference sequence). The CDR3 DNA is TGTGCCAGCAGTTTCCGGAGGGGGGATGGCTACACCTTC. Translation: CASSFRRGDGYTF.

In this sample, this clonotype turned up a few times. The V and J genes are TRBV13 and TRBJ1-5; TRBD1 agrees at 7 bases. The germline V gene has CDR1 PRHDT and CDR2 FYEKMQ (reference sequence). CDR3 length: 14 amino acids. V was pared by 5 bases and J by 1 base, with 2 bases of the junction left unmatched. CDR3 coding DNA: TGTGCCAGCAGCCGACAGGGAAGCAATCAGCCCCAGCATTTT. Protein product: CASSRQGSNQPQHF. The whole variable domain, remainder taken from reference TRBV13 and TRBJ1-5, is AAGVIQSPRHLIKEKRETATLKCYPIPRHDTVYWYQQGPGQDPQFLISFYEKMQSDKGSIPDRFSAQQFSDYHSELNMSSLELGDSALYFCASSRQGSNQPQHFGDGTRLSIL.

The CDR3, as DNA: TGTGCCAGCAGCTTAGGGGCGGAGAGAGGCTATGGCTACACCTTC. It encodes CASSLGAERGYGYTF. The chain combines TRBV7-8 with TRBJ1-2; D call uncertain. Germline CDR1 reads SGHVS; CDR2 reads FQNEAQ. The CDR3 spans 15 residues. With 1 base removed from V and 4 bases from J, the gap between germline ends came to 13 bases. Together with reference TRBV7-8 and TRBJ1-2, the CDR3 gives the full variable domain: GAGVSQSPRYKVAKRGQDVALRCDPISGHVSLFWYQQALGQGPEFLTYFQNEAQLDKSGLPSDRFFAERPEGSVSTLKIQRTQQEDSAVYLCASSLGAERGYGYTFGSGTRLTVV.

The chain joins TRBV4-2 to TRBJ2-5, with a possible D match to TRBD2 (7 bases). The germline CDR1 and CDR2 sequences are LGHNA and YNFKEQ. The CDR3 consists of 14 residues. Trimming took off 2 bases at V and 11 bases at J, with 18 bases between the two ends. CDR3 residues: CASSQPGGAREQYF. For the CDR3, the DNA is TGTGCCAGCAGCCAACCTGGGGGGGCAAGGGAGCAGTACTTC.

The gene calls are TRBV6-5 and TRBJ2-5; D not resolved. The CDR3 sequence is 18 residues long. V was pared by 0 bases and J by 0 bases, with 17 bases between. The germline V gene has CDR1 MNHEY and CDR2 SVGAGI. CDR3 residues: CASSYSPPGSKNQETQYF. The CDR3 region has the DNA TGTGCCAGCAGTTACTCCCCACCCGGCAGCAAAAACCAAGAGACCCAGTACTTC.

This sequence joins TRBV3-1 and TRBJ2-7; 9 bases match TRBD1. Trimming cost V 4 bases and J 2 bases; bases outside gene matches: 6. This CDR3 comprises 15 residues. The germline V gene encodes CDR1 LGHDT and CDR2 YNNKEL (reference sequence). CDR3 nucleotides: TGTGCCAGCAGCCCGACGCGGACAGGGGCCTACGAGCAGTACTTC. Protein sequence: CASSPTRTGAYEQYF.

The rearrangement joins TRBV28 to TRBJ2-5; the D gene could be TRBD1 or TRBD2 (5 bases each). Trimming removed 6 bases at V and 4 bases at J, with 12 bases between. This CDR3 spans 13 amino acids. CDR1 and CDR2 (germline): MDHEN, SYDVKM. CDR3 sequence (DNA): TGTGCCAGCAGGCCGGGACCTCGAGAGACCCAGTACTTC. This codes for CASRPGPRETQYF.

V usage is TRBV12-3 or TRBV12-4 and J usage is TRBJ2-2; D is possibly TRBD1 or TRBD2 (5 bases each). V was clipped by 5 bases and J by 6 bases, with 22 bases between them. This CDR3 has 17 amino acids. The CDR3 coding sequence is TGTGCCAGCAGTGTCCCGGGGCCGACGATTGGTGCCGGGGAGCTGTTTTTT. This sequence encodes CASSVPGPTIGAGELFF.

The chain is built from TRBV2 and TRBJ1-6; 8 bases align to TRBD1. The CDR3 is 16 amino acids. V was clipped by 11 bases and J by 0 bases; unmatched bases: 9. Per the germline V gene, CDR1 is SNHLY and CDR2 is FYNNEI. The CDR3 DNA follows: TGTGCCGGAGGGGGACAGGCGAGCTCCTATAATTCACCCCTCCACTTT. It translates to CAGGGQASSYNSPLHF.

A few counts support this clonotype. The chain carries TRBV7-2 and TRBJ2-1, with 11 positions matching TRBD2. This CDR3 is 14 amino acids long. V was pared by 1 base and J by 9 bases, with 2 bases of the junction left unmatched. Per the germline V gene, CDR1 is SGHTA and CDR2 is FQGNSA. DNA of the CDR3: TGTGCCAGCAGCTTAGGACTAGCGGGGAGTGAGCAGTTCTTC. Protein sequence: CASSLGLAGSEQFF.

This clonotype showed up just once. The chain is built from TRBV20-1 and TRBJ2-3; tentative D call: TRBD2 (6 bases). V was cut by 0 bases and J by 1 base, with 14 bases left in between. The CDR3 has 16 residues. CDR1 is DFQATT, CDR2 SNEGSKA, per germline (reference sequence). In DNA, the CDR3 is TGCAGTGCTAGAGATGGCGGCGGCGGGGGCACAGATACGCAGTATTTT. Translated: CSARDGGGGGTDTQYF.

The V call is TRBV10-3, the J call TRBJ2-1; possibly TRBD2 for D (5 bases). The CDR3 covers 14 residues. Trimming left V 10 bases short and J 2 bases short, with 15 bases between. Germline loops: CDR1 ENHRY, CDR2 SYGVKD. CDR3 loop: CATSGTGTYNEQFF. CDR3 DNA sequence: TGTGCCACCTCCGGCACCGGGACCTACAATGAGCAGTTCTTC.

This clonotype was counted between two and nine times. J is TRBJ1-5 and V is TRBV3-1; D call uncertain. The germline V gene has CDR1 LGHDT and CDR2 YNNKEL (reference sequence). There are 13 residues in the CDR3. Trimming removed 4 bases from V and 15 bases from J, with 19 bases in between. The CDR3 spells CASSLGNTPAAHF. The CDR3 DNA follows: TGTGCCAGCAGCCTGGGTAATACCCCAGCCGCGCATTTT.

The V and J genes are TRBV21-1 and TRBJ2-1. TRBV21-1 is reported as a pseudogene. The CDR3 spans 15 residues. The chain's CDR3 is CASRRELKAYNEQFF. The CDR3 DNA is TGTGCCAGCAGGCGAGAGTTAAAGGCCTACAATGAGCAGTTCTTC.

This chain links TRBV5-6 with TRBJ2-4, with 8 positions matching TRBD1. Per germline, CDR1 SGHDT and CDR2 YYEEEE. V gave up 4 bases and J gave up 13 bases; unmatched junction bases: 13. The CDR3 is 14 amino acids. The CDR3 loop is CASSHDRGLGEQYF. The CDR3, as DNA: TGTGCCAGCAGCCACGACAGGGGTCTCGGGGAGCAGTACTTC.

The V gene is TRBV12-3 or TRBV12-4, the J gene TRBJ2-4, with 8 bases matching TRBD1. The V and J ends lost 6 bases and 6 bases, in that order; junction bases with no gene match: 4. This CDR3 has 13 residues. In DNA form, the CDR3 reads TGTGCCAGCAGGACAGGGGTACTAAACATTCAGTACTTC. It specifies CASRTGVLNIQYF.

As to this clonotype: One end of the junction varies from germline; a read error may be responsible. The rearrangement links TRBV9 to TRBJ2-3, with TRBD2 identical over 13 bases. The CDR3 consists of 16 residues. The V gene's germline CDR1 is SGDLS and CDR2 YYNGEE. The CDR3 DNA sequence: TGTGCCAGCAGCGTGGGGACTAGCGGGGCGACAGATACGCAGTATTTC. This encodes CASSVGTSGATDTQYF.

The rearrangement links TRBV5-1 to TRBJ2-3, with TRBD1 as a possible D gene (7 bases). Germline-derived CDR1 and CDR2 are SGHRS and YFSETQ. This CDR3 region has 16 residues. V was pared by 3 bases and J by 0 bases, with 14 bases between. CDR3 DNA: TGCGCCAGCAGCTCCGGAGGGGGCCTTAGCACAGATACGCAGTATTTT. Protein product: CASSSGGGLSTDTQYF.

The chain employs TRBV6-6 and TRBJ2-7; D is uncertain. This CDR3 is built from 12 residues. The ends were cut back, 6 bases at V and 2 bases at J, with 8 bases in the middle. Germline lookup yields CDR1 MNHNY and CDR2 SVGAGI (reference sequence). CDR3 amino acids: CASRSRAYEQYF. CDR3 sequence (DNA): TGTGCCAGCAGAAGCCGGGCCTACGAGCAGTACTTC.

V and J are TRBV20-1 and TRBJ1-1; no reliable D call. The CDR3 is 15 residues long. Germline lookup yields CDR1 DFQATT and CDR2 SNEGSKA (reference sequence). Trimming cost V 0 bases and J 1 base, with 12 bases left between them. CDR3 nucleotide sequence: TGCAGTGCTAGAGACAGGCCACCCTCGAACACTGAAGCTTTCTTT. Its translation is CSARDRPPSNTEAFF.

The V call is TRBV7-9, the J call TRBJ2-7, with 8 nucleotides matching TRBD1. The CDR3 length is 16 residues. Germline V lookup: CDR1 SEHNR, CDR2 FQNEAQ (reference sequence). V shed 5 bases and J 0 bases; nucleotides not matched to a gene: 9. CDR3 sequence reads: CASSPHPGQVSYEQYF. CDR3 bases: TGTGCCAGCAGCCCACACCCGGGACAGGTCTCCTACGAGCAGTACTTC.

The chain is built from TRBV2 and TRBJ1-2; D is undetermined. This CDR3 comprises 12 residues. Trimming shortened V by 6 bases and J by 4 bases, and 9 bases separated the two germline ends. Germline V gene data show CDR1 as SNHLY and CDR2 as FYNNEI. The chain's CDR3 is CASRSQLYGYTF. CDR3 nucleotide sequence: TGTGCCAGCAGGAGCCAGCTCTATGGCTACACCTTC.

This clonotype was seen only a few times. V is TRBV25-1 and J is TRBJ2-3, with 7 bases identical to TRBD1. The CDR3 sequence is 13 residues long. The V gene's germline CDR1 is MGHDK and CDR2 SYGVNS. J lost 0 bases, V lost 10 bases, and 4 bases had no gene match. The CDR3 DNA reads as TGTGCCACCCAGGGGGTTAGCACAGATACGCAGTATTTT. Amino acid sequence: CATQGVSTDTQYF.

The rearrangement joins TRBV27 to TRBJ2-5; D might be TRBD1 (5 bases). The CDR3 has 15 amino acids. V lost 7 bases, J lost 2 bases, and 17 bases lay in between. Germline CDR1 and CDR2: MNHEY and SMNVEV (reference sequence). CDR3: CASKPNRQPQETQYF. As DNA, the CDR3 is TGTGCCAGCAAGCCGAACCGACAGCCGCAAGAGACCCAGTACTTC.

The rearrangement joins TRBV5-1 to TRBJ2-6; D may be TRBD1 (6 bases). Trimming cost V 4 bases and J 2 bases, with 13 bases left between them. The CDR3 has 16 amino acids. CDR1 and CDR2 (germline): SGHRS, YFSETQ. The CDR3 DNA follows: TGCGCCAGCAGCGTAACAGGGCAACCTGGGGCCAACGTCCTGACTTTC. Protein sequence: CASSVTGQPGANVLTF. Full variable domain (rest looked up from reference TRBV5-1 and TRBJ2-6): KAGVTQTPRYLIKTRGQQVTLSCSPISGHRSVSWYQQTPGQGLQFLFEYFSETQRNKGNFPGRFSGRQFSNSRSEMNVSTLELGDSALYLCASSVTGQPGANVLTFGAGSRLTVL.

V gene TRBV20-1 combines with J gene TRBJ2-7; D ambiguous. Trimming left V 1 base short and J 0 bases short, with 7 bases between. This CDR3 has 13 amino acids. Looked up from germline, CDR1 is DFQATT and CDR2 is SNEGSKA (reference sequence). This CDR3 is CSARGRISYEQYF. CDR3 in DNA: TGCAGTGCTAGAGGTCGGATCTCCTACGAGCAGTACTTC.

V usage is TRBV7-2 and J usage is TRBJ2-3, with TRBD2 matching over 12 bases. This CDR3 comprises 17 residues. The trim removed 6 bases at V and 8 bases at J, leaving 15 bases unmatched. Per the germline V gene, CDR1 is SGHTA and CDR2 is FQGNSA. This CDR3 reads CASRTRAASGGATTQYF. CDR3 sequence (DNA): TGTGCCAGCAGGACCAGAGCGGCTAGCGGGGGGGCCACTACGCAGTATTTT.